The 12 T cell receptor beta chains below were found in one sample sequenced in a study of blood T cell repertoires in COVID-19. The assay was immunoSEQ multiplex PCR, and TCRdb's table has in-frame clones only and misses some. The table shows about 250,000 clones, with roughly 85% occurring only once. Sequenced input: PBMCs or T cells enriched from blood (not recorded which). The receptor source for this set is a woman between 45 and 65 years old with acute COVID-19.

The chain recombines TRBV29-1 with TRBJ2-5; TRBD2 matches 8 bases. Germline V CDR1 and CDR2: SQVTM, ANQGSEA. The trim removed 4 bases at V and 4 bases at J, leaving 11 bases unmatched. The CDR3 totals 15 residues. CDR3 nucleotide sequence: TGCAGCGTTGGTGGGACTAGTGGGTGGGGAGAGACCCAGTACTTC. This sequence encodes CSVGGTSGWGETQYF.

This clone has just one count. V is TRBV19 and J is TRBJ1-2; TRBD1 aligns across 11 bases. Germline CDR1 LNHDA, CDR2 SQIVND (reference sequence). V shed 4 bases and J 7 bases; nucleotides not matched to a gene: 5. The CDR3 is 14 residues long. CDR3 sequence (DNA): TGTGCCAGTAGTACGGACAGGGGGCGTCCTGGCTACACCTTC. It encodes CASSTDRGRPGYTF.

The V call is TRBV9, the J call TRBJ2-7; 10 bases align to TRBD1. J lost 2 bases, V lost 0 bases, and 14 bases had no gene match. The CDR3 sequence is 19 residues long. Germline loops: CDR1 SGDLS, CDR2 YYNGEE. CDR3 sequence (DNA): TGTGCCAGCAGCGTAGGAGACAGGGGGCATGGTTATAGGCCCTACGAGCAGTACTTC. Translated: CASSVGDRGHGYRPYEQYF.

This clone has more than one count but fewer than ten. The chain employs TRBV1 and TRBJ2-1; TRBD2 is the table's D call, not checked against the DNA. TRBV1 is given as a pseudogene. This CDR3 spans 16 amino acids. CDR3 region: CTSSPRSGGAGNEQFF. The CDR3 DNA reads TGCACCAGCAGCCCTAGAAGCGGGGGGGCGGGGAATGAGCAGTTCTTC.

The chain combines TRBV29-1 with TRBJ1-1; TRBD1 matches at 12 bases. The germline V gene encodes CDR1 SQVTM and CDR2 ANQGSEA. V shed 5 bases, J shed 4 bases, and the junction held 8 bases outside the gene matches. The CDR3 is made up of 15 amino acids. CDR3 in amino acids: CSVSAGTGGRTEAFF. The CDR3 DNA is TGCAGCGTTTCCGCCGGGACAGGGGGCCGCACTGAAGCTTTCTTT.

This chain links TRBV29-1 with TRBJ1-4; tentative D call: TRBD1 (5 bases). There are 16 residues in the CDR3. V dropped 0 bases and J dropped 7 bases, with 18 bases sitting between them. Germline values: CDR1 SQVTM, CDR2 ANQGSEA. The CDR3 nucleotides are TGCAGCGTTGAAGATCATGGGACTTCAGGCGGTGAAAAACTGTTTTTT. Residues: CSVEDHGTSGGEKLFF.

The CDR3 nucleotides are TGTGCCAGCAGTGAAGGAGGGGTAAAGGGCAATGAGCAGTTCTTC. This gives the protein CASSEGGVKGNEQFF. The chain links TRBV6-4 to TRBJ2-1, with a tentative D call TRBD2 (6 bases). The ends were cut back, 3 bases at V and 6 bases at J, with 15 bases in the middle. In germline, CDR1 is MRHNA, CDR2 SNTAGT. This CDR3 region has 15 residues.

As regards this clone: The junction differs from germline at one of its ends, possibly a read error. The rearrangement links TRBV7-7 to TRBJ2-5; possibly TRBD1 or TRBD2 for D (6 bases each). CDR3 length: 15 amino acids. Germline-derived CDR1 and CDR2 are SSHAT and FNYEAQ (reference sequence). CDR3 sequence (DNA): TGTGCTAGCAGCTTAGGGGGGCGAGGGGCTGAGACCCAGTACTTC. Protein: CASSLGGRGAETQYF.

This clone occurred once. V usage is TRBV7-2 and J usage is TRBJ2-2; the match to TRBD2 covers 8 bases. This CDR3 has 17 residues. From germline, CDR1 is SGHTA and CDR2 FQGNSA. V dropped 5 bases and J dropped 6; count of bases not matched to a gene: 14. CDR3 in DNA: TGTGCCAGCAGCCTCAACGGGGGGGCCCGGTTCCCCGGGGAGCTGTTTTTT. It yields the protein CASSLNGGARFPGELFF.

The chain couples TRBV2 to TRBJ1-2; D not certain. The CDR3 has 14 amino acids. From germline, CDR1 is SNHLY and CDR2 FYNNEI. V was cut by 6 bases and J by 3 bases, with 14 bases left in between. DNA of the CDR3: TGTGCCAGCAGCGCTAGGCGAGGTGACTATGGCTACACCTTC. Translation: CASSARRGDYGYTF.

The chain combines TRBV10-3 with TRBJ2-2; D possibly corresponds to TRBD1 (6 bases). The CDR3 covers 18 residues. CDR1 ENHRY and CDR2 SYGVKD come from the germline V gene. With 3 bases removed from V and 2 bases from J, the gap between germline ends came to 19 bases. The CDR3: CAISDPDSHPLNTGELFF. The DNA of the CDR3 is TGTGCCATCAGTGACCCGGACAGTCACCCCCTCAACACCGGGGAGCTGTTTTTT.

The sample holds one count of this clone. The rearrangement links TRBV19 to TRBJ2-2, with a weak D call TRBD2 (6 bases). The V end lost 6 bases, the J end lost 3 bases, and 11 bases lay between the germline ends. The CDR3 runs 14 residues. The germline gives CDR1 LNHDA, CDR2 SQIVND (reference sequence). CDR3 bases: TGTGCCAGTAGAATCGCTAGCGACACCGGGGAGCTGTTTTTT. Translation gives CASRIASDTGELFF.